This T cell receptor (beta chain) was sequenced for a study of blood T cell repertoires in COVID-19. Study at large: The samples span acute and convalescent COVID-19 from the United States, Italy and Spain.

Original handling: Estimation of nucleated cell counts was performed using reference gene primer amplification. Some clones are missing from TCRdb's copy, which holds only in-frame ones; the method was immunoSEQ multiplex PCR. The V and J calls and clone size come from that table; D and trimming were worked out from the DNA. The sample lists approximately 150,000 clones; approximately 95% were seen once. V shed 5 bases and J shed 1 base, with 8 bases lying between them. Germline CDR1 LGHDT, CDR2 YNNKEL (reference sequence). CDR3 length: 13 amino acids. Sequenced sample: peripheral blood. The V call is TRBV3-1 (or the pseudogene TRBV3-2), the J call TRBJ1-1; D is unresolved. This TCR derives from a woman aged 55-70 years with COVID-19, enrolled during active disease. The CDR3 nucleotides are TGTGCCAGCAGCTCAACAGAGAACACTGAAGCTTTCTTT. Protein: CASSSTENTEAFF.